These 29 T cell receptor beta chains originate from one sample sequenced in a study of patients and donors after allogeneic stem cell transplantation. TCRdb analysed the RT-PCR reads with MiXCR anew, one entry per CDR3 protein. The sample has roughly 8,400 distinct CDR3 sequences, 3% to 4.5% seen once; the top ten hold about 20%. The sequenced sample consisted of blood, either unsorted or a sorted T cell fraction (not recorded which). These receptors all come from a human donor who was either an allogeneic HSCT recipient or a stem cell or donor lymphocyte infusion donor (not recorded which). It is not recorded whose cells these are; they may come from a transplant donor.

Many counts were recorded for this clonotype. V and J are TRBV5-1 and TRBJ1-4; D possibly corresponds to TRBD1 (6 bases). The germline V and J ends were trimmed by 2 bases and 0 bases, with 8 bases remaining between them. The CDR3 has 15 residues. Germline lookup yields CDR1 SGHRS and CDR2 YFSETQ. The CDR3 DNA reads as TGCGCCAGCAGCTTCGGACAGACAACTAATGAAAAACTGTTTTTT. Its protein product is CASSFGQTTNEKLFF.

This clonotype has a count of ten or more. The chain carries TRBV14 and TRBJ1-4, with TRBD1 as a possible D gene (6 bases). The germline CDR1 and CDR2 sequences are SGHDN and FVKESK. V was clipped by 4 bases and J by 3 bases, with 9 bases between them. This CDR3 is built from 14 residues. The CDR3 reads CASSPRQANEKLFF. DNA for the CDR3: TGTGCCAGCAGCCCACGACAGGCTAATGAAAAACTGTTTTTT.

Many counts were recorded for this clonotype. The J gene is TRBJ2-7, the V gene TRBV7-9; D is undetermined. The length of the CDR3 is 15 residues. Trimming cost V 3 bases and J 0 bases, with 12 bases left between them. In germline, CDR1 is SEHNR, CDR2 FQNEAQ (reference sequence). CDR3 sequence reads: CASSLRQTSSYEQYF. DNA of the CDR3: TGTGCCAGCAGCTTGCGACAAACGAGCTCCTACGAGCAGTACTTC.

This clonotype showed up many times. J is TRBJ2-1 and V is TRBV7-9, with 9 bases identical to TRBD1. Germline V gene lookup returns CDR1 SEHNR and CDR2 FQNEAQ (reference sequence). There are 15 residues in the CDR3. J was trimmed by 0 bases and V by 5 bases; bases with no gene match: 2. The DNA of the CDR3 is TGTGCCAGCAGCCCGGGACAGGGCTCCTACAATGAGCAGTTCTTC. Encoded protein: CASSPGQGSYNEQFF.

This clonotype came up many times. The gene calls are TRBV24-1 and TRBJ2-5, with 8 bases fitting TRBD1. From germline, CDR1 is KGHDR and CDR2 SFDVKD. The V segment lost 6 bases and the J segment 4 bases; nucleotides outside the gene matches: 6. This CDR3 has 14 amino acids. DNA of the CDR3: TGTGCCACCAGTAGCCAGGGGGCTGTAGAGACCCAGTACTTC. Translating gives CATSSQGAVETQYF.

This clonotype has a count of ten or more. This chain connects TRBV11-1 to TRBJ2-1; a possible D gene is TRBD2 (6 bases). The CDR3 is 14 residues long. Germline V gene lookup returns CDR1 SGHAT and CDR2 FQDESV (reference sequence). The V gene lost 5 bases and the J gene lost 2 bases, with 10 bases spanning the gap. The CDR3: CASSLTSTYNEQFF. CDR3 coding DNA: TGTGCCAGCAGCCTGACTAGTACCTACAATGAGCAGTTCTTC.

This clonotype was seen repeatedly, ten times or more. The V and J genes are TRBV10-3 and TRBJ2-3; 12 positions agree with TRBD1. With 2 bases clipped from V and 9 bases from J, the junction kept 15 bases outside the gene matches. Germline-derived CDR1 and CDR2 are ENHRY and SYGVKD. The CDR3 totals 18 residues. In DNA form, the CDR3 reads TGTGCCATCAGTGAGCAGGCGGCGGGACAGGGGGCTTTTGGGACGCAGTATTTT. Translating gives CAISEQAAGQGAFGTQYF.

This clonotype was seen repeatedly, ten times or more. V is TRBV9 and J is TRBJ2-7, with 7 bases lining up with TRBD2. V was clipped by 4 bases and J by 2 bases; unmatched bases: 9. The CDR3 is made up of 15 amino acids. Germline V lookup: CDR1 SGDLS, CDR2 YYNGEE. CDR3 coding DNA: TGTGCCAGCAGCTATAGGGACTACCCAACCTACGAGCAGTACTTC. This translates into CASSYRDYPTYEQYF.

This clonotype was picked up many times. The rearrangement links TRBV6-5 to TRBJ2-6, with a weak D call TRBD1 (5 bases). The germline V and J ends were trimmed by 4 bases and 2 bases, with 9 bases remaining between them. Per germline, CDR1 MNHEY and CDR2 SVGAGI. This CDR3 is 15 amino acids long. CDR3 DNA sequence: TGTGCCAGCAGTTTCAGGGTTACTGGGGCCAACGTCCTGACTTTC. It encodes CASSFRVTGANVLTF.

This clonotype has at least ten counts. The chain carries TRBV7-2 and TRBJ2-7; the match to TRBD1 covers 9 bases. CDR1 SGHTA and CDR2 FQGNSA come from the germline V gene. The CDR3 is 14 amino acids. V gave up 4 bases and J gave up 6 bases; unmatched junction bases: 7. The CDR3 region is CASSSVGTGLEQYF. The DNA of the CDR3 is TGTGCCAGCAGCTCCGTTGGGACAGGGCTCGAGCAGTACTTC.

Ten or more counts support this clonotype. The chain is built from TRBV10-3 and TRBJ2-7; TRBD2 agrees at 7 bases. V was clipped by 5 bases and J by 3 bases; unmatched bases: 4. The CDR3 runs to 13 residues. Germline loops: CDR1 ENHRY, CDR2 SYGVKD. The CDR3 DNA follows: TGTGCCATCAGTACTAGCGACGTCTACGAGCAGTACTTC. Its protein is CAISTSDVYEQYF.

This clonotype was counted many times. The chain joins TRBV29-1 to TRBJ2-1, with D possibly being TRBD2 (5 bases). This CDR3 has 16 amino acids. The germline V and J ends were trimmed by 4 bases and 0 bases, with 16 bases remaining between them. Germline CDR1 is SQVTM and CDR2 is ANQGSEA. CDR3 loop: CSVVGSGLSSYNEQFF. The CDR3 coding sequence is TGCAGCGTTGTAGGATCGGGGTTAAGCTCCTACAATGAGCAGTTCTTC.

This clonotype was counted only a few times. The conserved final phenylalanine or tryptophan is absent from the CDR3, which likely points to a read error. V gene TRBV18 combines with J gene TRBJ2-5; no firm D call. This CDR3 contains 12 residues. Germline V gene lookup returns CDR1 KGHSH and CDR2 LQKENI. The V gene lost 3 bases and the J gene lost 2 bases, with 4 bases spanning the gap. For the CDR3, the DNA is TGTGCCAGCTCACCTTCTCAAGAGACCCAGTACTTG. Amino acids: CASSPSQETQYL.

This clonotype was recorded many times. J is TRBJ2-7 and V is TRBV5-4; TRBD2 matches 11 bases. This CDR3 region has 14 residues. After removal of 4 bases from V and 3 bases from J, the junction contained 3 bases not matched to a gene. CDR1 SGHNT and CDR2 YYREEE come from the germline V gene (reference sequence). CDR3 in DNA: TGTGCCAGCAGCCCGGGACTAGCGGACTACGAGCAGTACTTC. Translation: CASSPGLADYEQYF.

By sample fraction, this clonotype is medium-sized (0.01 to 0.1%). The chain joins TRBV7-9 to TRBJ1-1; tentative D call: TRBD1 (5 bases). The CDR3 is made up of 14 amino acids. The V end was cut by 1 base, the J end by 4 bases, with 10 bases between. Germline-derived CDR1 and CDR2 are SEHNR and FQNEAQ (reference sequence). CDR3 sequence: CASSLGQIGTEAFF. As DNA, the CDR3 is TGTGCCAGCAGCTTAGGACAGATTGGCACTGAAGCTTTCTTT.

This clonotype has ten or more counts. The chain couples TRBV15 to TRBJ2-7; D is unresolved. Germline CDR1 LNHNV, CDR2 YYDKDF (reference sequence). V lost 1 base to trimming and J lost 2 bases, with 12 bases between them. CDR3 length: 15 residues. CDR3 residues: CATSRGGGKTYEQYF. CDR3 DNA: TGTGCCACCAGCAGAGGGGGTGGAAAGACCTACGAGCAGTACTTC.

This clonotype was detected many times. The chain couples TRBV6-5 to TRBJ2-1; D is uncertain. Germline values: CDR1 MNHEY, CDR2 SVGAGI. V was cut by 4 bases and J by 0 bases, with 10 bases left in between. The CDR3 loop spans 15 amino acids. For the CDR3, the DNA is TGTGCCAGCAGTTCAATAGTCAGCTCCTACAATGAGCAGTTCTTC. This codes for CASSSIVSSYNEQFF.

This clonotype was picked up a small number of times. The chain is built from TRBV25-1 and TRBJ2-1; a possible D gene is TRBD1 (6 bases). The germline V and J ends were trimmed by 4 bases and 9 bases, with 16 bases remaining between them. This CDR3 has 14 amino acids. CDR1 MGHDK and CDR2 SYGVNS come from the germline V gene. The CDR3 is CASSVWGLRGEQFF. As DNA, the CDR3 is TGTGCCAGCAGTGTATGGGGGCTCCGGGGTGAGCAGTTCTTC.

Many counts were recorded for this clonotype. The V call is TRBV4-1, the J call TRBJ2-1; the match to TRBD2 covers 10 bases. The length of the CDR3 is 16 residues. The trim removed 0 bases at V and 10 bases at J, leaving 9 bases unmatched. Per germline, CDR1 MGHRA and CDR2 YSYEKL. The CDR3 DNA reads TGCGCCAGCAGCCAAGATAGGGAACTAGCGGGATGGGAGCAGTTCTTC. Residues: CASSQDRELAGWEQFF.

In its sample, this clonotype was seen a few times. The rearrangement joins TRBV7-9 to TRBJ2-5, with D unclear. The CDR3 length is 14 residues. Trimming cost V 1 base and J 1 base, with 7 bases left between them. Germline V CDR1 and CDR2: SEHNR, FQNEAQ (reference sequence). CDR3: CASSLVATQETQYF. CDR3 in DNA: TGTGCCAGCAGCTTAGTAGCTACCCAAGAGACCCAGTACTTC.

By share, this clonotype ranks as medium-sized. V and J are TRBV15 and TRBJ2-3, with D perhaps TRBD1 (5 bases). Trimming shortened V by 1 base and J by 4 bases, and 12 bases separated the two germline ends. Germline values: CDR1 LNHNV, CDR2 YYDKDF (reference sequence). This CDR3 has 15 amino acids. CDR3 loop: CATSRAGFSSDTQYF. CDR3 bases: TGTGCCACCAGCAGAGCAGGGTTTAGTTCAGATACGCAGTATTTT.

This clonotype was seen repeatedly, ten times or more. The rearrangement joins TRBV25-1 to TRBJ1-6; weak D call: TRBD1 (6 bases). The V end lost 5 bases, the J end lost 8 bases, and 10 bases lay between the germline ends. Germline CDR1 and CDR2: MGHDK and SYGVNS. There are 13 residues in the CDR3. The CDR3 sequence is CASSWTADSPLHF. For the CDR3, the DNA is TGTGCCAGCAGTTGGACAGCGGATTCACCCCTCCACTTT.

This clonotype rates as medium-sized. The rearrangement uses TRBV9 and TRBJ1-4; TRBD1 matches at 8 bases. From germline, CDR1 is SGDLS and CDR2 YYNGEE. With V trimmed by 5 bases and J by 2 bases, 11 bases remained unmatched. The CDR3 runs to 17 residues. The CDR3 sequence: CASSPTGGSTTNEKLFF. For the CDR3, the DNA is TGTGCCAGCAGTCCCACAGGGGGATCAACGACTAATGAAAAACTGTTTTTT. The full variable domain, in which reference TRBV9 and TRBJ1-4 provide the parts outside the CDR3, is DSGVTQTPKHLITATGQRVTLRCSPRSGDLSVYWYQQSLDQGLQFLIQYYNGEERAKGNILERFSAQQFPDLHSELNLSSLELGDSALYFCASSPTGGSTTNEKLFFGSGTQLSVL.

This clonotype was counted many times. The CDR3 protein is CSARGDLNTIYF. The CDR3 nucleotides read TGCAGTGCTAGAGGGGATTTAAACACCATATATTTT. This chain links TRBV20-1 with TRBJ1-3; D remains unclear. V lost 1 base to trimming and J lost 6 bases, with 7 bases between them. From germline, CDR1 is DFQATT and CDR2 SNEGSKA (reference sequence). This CDR3 is built from 12 residues.

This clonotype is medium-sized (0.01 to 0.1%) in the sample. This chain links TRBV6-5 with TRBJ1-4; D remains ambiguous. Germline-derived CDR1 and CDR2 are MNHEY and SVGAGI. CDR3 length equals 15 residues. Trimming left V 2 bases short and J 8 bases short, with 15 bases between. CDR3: CASSYAPAVKEKLFF. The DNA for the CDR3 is TGTGCCAGCAGTTACGCGCCAGCGGTAAAGGAAAAACTGTTTTTT.

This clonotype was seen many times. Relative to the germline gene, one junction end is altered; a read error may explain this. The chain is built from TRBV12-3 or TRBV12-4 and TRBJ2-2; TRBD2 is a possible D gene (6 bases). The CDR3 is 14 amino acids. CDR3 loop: CTSSGSRNTGELFF. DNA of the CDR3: TGTACCAGCTCCGGGAGTCGTAACACCGGGGAGCTGTTTTTT.

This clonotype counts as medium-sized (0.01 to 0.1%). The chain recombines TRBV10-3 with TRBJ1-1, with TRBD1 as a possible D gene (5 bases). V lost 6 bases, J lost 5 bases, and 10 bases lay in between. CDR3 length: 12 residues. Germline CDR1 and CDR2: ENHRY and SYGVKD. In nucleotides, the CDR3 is TGTGCCATCAGGACAGTTCGTACTGAAGCTTTCTTT. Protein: CAIRTVRTEAFF.

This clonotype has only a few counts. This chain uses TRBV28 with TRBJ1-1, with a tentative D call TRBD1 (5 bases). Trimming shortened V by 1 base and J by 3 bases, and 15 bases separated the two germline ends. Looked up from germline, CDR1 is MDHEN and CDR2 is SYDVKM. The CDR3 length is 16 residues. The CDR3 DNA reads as TGTGCCAGCAGTTTATTCCCCGGGACCTTGGACACTGAAGCTTTCTTT. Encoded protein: CASSLFPGTLDTEAFF. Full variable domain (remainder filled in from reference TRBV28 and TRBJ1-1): DVKVTQSSRYLVKRTGEKVFLECVQDMDHENMFWYRQDPGLGLRLIYFSYDVKMKEKGDIPEGYSVSREKKERFSLILESASTNQTSMYLCASSLFPGTLDTEAFFGQGTRLTVV.

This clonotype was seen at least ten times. CDR3 region: CASSGRRGRAEAFF. The CDR3 DNA sequence: TGTGCCAGCAGTGGGCGAAGGGGCCGCGCTGAAGCTTTCTTT. V usage is TRBV28 and J usage is TRBJ1-1; D perhaps matches TRBD1 (5 bases). Germline values: CDR1 MDHEN, CDR2 SYDVKM. CDR3 length: 14 residues. V was clipped by 5 bases and J by 6 bases, with 16 bases between them.